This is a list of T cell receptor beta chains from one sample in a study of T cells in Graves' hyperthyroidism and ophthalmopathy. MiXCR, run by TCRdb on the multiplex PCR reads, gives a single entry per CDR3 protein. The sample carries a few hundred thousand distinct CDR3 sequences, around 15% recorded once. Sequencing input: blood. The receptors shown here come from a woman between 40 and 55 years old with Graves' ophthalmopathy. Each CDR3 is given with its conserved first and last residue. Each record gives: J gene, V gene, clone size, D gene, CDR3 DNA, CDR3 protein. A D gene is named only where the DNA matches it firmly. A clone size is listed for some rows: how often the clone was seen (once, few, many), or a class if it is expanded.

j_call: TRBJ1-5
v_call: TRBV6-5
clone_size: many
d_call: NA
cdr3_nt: TGTGCCAGCAGTTACCTGGGCAATAGCAATCAGCCCCAGCATTTT
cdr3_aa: CASSYLGNSNQPQHF

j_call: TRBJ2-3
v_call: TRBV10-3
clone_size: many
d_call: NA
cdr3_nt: TGTGCCATCAGTTCGGGACTCCCCCCGGATACGCAGTATTTT
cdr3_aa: CAISSGLPPDTQYF

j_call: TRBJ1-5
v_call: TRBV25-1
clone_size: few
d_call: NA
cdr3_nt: TGTGCCAGCAGCCGGGGTCAGCTGCCCCAGCATTTT
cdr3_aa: CASSRGQLPQHF

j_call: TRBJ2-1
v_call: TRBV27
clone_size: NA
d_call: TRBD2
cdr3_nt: TGTGCCAGCAGTTTATCGCCGGGACTAGCGGGGGGCAATATGCAGTTCTTC
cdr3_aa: CASSLSPGLAGGNMQFF

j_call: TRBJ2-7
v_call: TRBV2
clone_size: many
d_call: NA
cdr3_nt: TGTGCCAGCGAAGTAAAGTCGTACGAGCAGTACTTC
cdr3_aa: CASEVKSYEQYF

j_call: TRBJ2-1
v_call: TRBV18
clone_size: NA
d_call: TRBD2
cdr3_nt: TGTGCCAGCTCACCGGGGGGGGTGGATGAGCAGTTCTTC
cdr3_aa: CASSPGGVDEQFF

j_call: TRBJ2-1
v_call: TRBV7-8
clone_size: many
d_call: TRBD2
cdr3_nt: TGTGCCAGCAGCTTATCCCGGGCTAGCGGGAGCGGCTACAATGAGCAGTTCTTC
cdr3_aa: CASSLSRASGSGYNEQFF

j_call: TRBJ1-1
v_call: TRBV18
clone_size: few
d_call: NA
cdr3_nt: TGTGCCAGCTCACCAGGCCTCGGTCGTTCAGGGAGCACTGAAGCTTTCTTT
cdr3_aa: CASSPGLGRSGSTEAFF

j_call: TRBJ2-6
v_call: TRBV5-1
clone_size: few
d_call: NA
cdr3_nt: TGCGCCAGCAGCCCTACGACTGGGGCCAACGTCCTGACTTTC
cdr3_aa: CASSPTTGANVLTF

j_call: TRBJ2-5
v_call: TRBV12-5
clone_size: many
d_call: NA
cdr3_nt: TGTGCTAGTGGTTTGAAAGTCAGCGACGGTGCGGCGACCCAGTACTTC
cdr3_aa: CASGLKVSDGAATQYF

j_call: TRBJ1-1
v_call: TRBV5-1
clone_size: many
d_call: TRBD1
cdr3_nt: TGCGCCAGCAGCGTTGGACAGGGGGCGATTATTACTGAAGCTTTCTTT
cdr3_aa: CASSVGQGAIITEAFF

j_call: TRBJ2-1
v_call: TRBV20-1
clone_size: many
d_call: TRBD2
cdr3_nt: TGCAGTGCTAGAAAGCTAGCGGAAAGCTCGGACAATGAGCAGTTCTTC
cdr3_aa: CSARKLAESSDNEQFF

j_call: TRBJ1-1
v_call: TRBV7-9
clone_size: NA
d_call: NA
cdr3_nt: TGTGCCAGCAGCCCCCGGGGGGGAGGGGGAGGCACTGAAGCTTTCTTT
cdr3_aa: CASSPRGGGGGTEAFF

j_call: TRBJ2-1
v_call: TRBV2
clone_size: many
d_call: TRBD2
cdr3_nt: TGTGCCAGCAGACCGGGACTAGCCTTTAATGAGCAGTTCTTC
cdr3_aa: CASRPGLAFNEQFF

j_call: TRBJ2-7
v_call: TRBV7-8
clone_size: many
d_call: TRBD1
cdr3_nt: TGTGCCAGCAGCTTAGCCCCGGGAAGACAGGGGTCCTACGAGCAGTACTTC
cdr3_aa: CASSLAPGRQGSYEQYF